This TCR beta chain was documented in a study of T cells in Graves' hyperthyroidism and ophthalmopathy (dated 2019 in TCRdb). In terms of the full investigation: Peripheral blood samples were taken at the time of initial diagnosis, prior to any treatment. TCR V-J signatures able to tell the groups apart were searched for in a discovery cohort of some 100 patients, of whom under 45 had Graves' ophthalmopathy and more than 55 had stable Graves' hyperthyroidism. Prospective prediction of ophthalmopathy was tested in an independent validation cohort consisting of some 19 hyperthyroidism patients and approximately 16 patients who later progressed to ophthalmopathy. The 95 to 100 discovery patients were divided at random into training and test sets in a 7:3 ratio. The study also compared thyroid tissue and blood T-cell repertoires from 6 or 7 Graves' hyperthyroidism patients. After sampling, hyperthyroidism patients received methimazole starting at 30 mg daily, and ophthalmopathy patients received high-dose intravenous methylprednisolone. The paper describes TCR Vbeta CDR3 sequencing of 130 to 150 peripheral blood samples, made up of 43 ophthalmopathy patients, over 70 hyperthyroidism patients and 17 progressor patients. Results the study describes overall, beyond this receptor: In cross-validation, a model built on a 13 V-J signature told ophthalmopathy apart from stable hyperthyroidism with approximately 90% sensitivity and about 81% specificity, and in testing the same model reached 80%/75%. No statistical method was used to set the sample size in advance, and investigators knew the group allocation. In validation, progression to ophthalmopathy was predicted by the model with 70% to 71% sensitivity and 72.22% specificity, a median of roughly 6 months before onset. Most expanded thyroid clonotypes (frequency above 0.001) were also found in blood, which suggests that blood repertoires may mirror thyroid immune responses.

Cut back by 3 bases and 0 bases, the V and J ends lie 11 bases apart. Taken from cysteine to phenylalanine, the CDR3 has 16 residues. The CDR3 DNA has 48 bases and is translated from base 1. From the germline V gene, CDR1 is MGHDK and CDR2 is SYGVNS. Remarks on this clonotype: What antigen it recognizes has not been identified. Base qualities are not at hand, and no much larger clone is one base apart.

Moderately to severely active disease, a Clinical Activity Score of at least 3, a NOSPECS grade of at least 4, and a duration under 3 months were present in ophthalmopathy patients. Any patient with an uncontrolled infection, another autoimmune disease, pregnancy or lactation was excluded. Clinical symptoms, serum thyroxine and TRAb, thyroid ultrasound, and orbital computed tomography formed the basis for the diagnoses. Ficoll-Paque density gradient centrifugation was used to isolate PBMCs from approximately 10 ml of fresh peripheral blood. Total RNA was extracted using Trizol reagent, and RNA quality was assessed on an Agilent 2100 Bioanalyzer. The TCR beta CDR3 regions were amplified from the RNA transcripts. The TCR CDR3 was subjected to a first round of RT-PCR using the HTBI primer set and the Qiagen OneStep RT-PCR kit. The libraries were constructed in a second round of multiplex PCR and then size-selected and purified. Sequencing of the libraries was done on an Illumina HiSeq2000 using paired-end 100 bp reads. The original methods were these. SOAPnuke was used to process the raw data, throwing out any read that contained adapters or uncalled bases, had a mean Phred below 15, or lacked an exact constant-primer or identifier match. High-quality paired reads were merged with COPE v1.2.5, and unique nucleotide sequences were defined as clonotypes. Clonotypes were aligned to IMGT TRBV, TRBD and TRBJ reference segments using MiTCR v1.1. The analysis included only V-J combinations with a frequency above 0.0001, which together covered 99% to 99.2% of the repertoires. The TCS score was defined as F50 (clonal expansion) divided by E x V (chaos), with BLOSUM62-based TCRdist calculated between CDR3 peptides within each V-J. Welch's t-statistics and random forest reduced just over 500 V-J features to around 14, which were used in a naive Bayes classifier (R e1071). TCRdb trimmed public reads at Q25 via fastp, called clones via MiXCR and kept in-frame beta chains. When rows share a CDR3 protein, they turn into one entry using the most common DNA and genes. None of the V and J calls come from the authors' own analysis; TCRdb made them. Present in this sample are around 300,000 distinct CDR3 sequences, roughly 20% of which were seen just once. The ten top clones hold 50% to 75% of the sample.

Sequenced sample: blood. The receptor was isolated from a young man with Graves' ophthalmopathy. The chain joins TRBV25-1 to TRBJ1-4; no D gene call is confident. The base sequence is TGTGCCAGCAGTGAGGACCGGTACGCAACTAATGAAAAACTGTTTTTT. Translated, it reads CASSEDRYATNEKLFF.